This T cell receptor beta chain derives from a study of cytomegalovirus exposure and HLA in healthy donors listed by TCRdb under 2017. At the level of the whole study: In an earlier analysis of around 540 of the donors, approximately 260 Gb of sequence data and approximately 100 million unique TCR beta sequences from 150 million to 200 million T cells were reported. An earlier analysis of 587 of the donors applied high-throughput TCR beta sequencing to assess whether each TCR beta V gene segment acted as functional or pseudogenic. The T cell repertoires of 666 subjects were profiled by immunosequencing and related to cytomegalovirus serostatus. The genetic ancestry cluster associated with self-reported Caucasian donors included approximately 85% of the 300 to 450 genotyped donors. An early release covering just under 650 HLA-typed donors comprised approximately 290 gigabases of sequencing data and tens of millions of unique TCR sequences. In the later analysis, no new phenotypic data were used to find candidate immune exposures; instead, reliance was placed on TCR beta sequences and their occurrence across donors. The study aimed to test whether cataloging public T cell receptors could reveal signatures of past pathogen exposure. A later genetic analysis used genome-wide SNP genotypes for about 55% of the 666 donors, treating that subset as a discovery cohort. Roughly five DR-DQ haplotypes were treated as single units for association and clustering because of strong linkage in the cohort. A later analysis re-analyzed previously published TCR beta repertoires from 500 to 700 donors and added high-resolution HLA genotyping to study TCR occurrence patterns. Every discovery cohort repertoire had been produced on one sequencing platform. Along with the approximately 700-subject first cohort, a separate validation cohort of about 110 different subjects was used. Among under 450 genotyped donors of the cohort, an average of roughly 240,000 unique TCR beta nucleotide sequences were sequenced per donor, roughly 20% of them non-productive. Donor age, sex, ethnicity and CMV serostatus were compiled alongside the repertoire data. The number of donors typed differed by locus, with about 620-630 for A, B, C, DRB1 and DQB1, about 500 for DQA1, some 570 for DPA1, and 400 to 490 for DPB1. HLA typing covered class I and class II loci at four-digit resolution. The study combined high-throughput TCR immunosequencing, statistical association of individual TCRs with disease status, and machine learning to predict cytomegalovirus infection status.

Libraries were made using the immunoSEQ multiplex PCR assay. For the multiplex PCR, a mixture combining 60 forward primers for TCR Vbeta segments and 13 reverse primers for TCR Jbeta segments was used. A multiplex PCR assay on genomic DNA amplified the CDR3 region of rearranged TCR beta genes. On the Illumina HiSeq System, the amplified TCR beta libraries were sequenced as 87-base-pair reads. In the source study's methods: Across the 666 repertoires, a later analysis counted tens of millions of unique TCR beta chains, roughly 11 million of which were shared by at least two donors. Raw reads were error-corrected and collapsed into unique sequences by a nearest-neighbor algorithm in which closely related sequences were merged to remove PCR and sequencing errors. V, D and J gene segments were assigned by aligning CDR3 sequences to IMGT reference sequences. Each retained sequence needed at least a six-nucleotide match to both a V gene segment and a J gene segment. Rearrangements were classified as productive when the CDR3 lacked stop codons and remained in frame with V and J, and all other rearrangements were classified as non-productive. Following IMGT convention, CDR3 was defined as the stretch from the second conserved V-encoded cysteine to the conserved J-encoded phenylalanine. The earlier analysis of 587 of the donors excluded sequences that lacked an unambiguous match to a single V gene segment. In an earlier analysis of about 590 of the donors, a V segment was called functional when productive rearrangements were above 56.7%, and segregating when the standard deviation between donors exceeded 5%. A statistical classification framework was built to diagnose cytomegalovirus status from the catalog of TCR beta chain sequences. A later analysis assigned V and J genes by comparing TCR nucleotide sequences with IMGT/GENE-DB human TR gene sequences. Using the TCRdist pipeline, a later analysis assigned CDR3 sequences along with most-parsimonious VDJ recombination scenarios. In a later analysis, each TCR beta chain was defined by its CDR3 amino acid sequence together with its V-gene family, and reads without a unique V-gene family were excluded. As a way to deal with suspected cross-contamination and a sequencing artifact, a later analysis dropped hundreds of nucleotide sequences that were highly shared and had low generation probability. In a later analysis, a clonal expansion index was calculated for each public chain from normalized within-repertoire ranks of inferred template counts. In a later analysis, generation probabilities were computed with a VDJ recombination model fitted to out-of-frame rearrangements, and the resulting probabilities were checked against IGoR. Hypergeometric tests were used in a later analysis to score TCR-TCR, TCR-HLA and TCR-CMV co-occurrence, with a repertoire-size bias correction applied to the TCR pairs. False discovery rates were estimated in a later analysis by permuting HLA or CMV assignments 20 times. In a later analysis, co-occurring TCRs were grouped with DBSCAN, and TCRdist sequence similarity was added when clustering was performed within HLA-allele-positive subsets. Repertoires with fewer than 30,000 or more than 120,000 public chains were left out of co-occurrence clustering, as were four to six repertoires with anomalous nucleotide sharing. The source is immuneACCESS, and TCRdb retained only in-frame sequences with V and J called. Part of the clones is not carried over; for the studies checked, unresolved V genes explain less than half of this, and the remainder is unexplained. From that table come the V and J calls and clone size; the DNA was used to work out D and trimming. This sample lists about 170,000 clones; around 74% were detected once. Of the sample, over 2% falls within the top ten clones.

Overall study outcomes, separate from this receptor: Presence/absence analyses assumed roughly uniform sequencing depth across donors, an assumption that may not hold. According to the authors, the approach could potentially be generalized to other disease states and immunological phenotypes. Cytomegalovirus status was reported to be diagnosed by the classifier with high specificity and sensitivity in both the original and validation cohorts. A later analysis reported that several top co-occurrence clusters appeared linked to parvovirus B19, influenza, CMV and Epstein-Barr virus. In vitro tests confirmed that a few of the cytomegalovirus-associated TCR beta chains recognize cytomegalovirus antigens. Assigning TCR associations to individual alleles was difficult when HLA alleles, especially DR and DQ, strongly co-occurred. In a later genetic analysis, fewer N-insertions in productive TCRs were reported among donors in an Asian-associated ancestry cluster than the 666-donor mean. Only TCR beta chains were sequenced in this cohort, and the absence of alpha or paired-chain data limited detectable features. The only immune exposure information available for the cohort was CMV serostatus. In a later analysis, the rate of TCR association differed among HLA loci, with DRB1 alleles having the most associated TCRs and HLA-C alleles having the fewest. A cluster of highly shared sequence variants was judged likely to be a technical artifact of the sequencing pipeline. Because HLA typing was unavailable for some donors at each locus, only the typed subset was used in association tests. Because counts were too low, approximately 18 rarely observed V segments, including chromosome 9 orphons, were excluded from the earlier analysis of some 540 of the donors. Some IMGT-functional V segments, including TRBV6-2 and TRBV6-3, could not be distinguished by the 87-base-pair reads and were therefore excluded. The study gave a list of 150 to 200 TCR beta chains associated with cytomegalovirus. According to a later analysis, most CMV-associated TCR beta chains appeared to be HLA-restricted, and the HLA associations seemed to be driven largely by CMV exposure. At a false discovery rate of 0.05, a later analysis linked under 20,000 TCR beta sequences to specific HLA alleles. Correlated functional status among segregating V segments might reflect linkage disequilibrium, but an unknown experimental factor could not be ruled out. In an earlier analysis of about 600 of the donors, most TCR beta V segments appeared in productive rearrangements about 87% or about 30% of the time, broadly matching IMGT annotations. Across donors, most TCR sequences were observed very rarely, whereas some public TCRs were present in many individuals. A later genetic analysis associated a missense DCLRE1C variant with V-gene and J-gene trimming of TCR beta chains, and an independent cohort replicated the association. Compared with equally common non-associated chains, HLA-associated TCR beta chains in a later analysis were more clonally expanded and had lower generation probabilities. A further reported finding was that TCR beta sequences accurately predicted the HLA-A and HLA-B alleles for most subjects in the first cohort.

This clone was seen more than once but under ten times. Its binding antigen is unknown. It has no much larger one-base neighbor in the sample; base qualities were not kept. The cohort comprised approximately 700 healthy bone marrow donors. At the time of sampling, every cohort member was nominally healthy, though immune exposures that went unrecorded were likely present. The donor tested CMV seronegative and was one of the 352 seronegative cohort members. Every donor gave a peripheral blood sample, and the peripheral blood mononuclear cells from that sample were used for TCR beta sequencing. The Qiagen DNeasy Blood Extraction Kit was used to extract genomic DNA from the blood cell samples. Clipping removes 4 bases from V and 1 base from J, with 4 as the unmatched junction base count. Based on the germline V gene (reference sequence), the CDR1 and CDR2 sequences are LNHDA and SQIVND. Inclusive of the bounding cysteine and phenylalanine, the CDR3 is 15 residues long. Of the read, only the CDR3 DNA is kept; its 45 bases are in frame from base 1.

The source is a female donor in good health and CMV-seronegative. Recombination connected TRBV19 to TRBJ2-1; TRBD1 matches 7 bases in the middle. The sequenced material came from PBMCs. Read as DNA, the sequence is TGTGCCAGTAGTAGCACAGGGGAATCCTACAATGAGCAGTTCTTC. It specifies CASSSTGESYNEQFF.